Below are 13 T cell receptor beta chains sequenced from a single sample in a study of T cell responses to AZD1222 COVID-19 vaccine. TCRdb's copy holds only in-frame clones and misses some; the assay was immunoSEQ multiplex PCR. The sample lists under 150,000 clones; less than 90% were seen once. Sequences were derived from peripheral blood, sampled on day 0 of AZD1222 vaccination. The receptors come from an adult in good health.

As DNA, the CDR3 is TGCGCCAGCAGCCCCGGGACAGTAGGGGTCGAGCAGTACTTC. This sequence encodes CASSPGTVGVEQYF. The rearrangement uses TRBV5-1 and TRBJ2-7; 7 nucleotides match TRBD1. The CDR3 is 14 residues long. Germline V gives CDR1 SGHRS, CDR2 YFSETQ. Trimming took 4 bases from V and 6 from J; bases not matched to a gene: 10.

This chain uses TRBV11-2 with TRBJ1-2; no clear D gene. V gave up 3 bases and J gave up 3 bases, with 8 bases separating them. The CDR3 spans 13 residues. Germline V CDR1 and CDR2: SGHAT, FQNNGV. The CDR3 sequence: CASSLATDYGYTF. Here the CDR3 DNA reads TGTGCCAGCAGCTTGGCCACGGACTATGGCTACACCTTC. The complete variable domain, with remaining parts taken from reference TRBV11-2 and TRBJ1-2, reads EAGVAQSPRYKIIEKRQSVAFWCNPISGHATLYWYQQILGQGPKLLIQFQNNGVVDDSQLPKDRFSAERLKGVDSTLKIQPAKLEDSAVYLCASSLATDYGYTFGSGTRLTVV.

The CDR3 loop is CASSPSRNQPQHF. Written as DNA, the CDR3 is TGTGCCAGCAGCCCGTCTCGCAATCAGCCCCAGCATTTT. V and J are TRBV7-8 and TRBJ1-5, with no clear D. The CDR3 is 13 residues long. Deletions cut 5 bases from V and 2 bases from J, with 7 bases between. The germline V gene encodes CDR1 SGHVS and CDR2 FQNEAQ.

This chain joins TRBV5-6 and TRBJ1-2, with D possibly matching TRBD1 (6 bases). Germline CDR1 SGHDT, CDR2 YYEEEE. Trimming removed 2 bases at V and 1 base at J, with 12 bases between. The CDR3 has 15 amino acids. The CDR3: CASSFLDRSNYGYTF. The CDR3 DNA reads TGTGCCAGCAGCTTTTTAGACAGGAGTAACTATGGCTACACCTTC.

This clone was counted once. This chain uses TRBV3-1 (or the pseudogene TRBV3-2) with TRBJ1-6; D not resolved. This CDR3 spans 13 amino acids. The V and J ends lost 1 base and 11 bases respectively, with 9 bases between them. CDR1 and CDR2 (germline): LGHDT, YNNKEL (reference sequence). The CDR3 nucleotides are TGTGCCAGCAGCCAAGTGTCCGGCGCACCCCTCCACTTT. Translation gives CASSQVSGAPLHF.

This chain connects TRBV7-2 to TRBJ2-7, with 10 bases identical to TRBD2. Per the germline V gene, CDR1 is SGHTA and CDR2 is FQGNSA. V lost 5 bases, J lost 4 bases, and 8 bases stayed unmatched. The CDR3 has 15 residues. In nucleotides, the CDR3 is TGTGCCAGCAGCGACGGAGGGACTAGCGTATACGAGCAGTACTTC. Residues: CASSDGGTSVYEQYF.

The gene calls are TRBV3-1 (or the pseudogene TRBV3-2) and TRBJ1-1; D unclear. From germline, CDR1 is LGHDT and CDR2 YNNKEL (reference sequence). The CDR3 is made up of 13 amino acids. The germline V and J ends were trimmed by 3 bases and 0 bases, with 5 bases remaining between them. CDR3 nucleotide sequence: TGTGCCAGCAGCCATACAGTGAACACTGAAGCTTTCTTT. It specifies CASSHTVNTEAFF.

The chain couples TRBV7-3 to TRBJ1-1; D is unresolved. Trimming stripped 2 bases from V and 0 bases from J, with 7 bases between. The CDR3 has 14 amino acids. CDR1 is SGHTA and CDR2 is FQGTGA in the germline V gene. The CDR3 nucleotides read TGTGCCAGCAGCTTAGAAAGGATGAACACTGAAGCTTTCTTT. This sequence encodes CASSLERMNTEAFF.

The chain carries TRBV19 and TRBJ1-1; D is unresolved. Trimming cost V 6 bases and J 1 base, with 12 bases left between them. CDR3 length: 14 residues. Germline V CDR1 and CDR2: LNHDA, SQIVND (reference sequence). CDR3 in DNA: TGTGCCAGTAGCAAAATAACCGCGAACACTGAAGCTTTCTTT. This translates into CASSKITANTEAFF.

The sample holds a few counts of this clone. The gene calls are TRBV5-6 and TRBJ2-1; D not resolved. With 10 bases removed from V and 3 bases from J, the gap between germline ends came to 8 bases. In germline, CDR1 is SGHDT, CDR2 YYEEEE. The CDR3 totals 11 residues. The CDR3 loop reads CAPASYNEQFF. As DNA, the CDR3 is TGTGCCCCCGCCAGCTACAATGAGCAGTTCTTC.

V and J are TRBV11-2 and TRBJ2-5; D perhaps matches TRBD2 (7 bases). Germline V lookup: CDR1 SGHAT, CDR2 FQNNGV. This CDR3 comprises 17 residues. V lost 0 bases to trimming and J lost 2 bases, with 16 bases between them. In DNA, the CDR3 is TGTGCCAGCAGCTTAGATCGGCGGGGGCACCCACAAGAGACCCAGTACTTC. This gives the protein CASSLDRRGHPQETQYF.

The chain employs TRBV9 and TRBJ1-3, with D possibly matching TRBD1 (6 bases). Trimming left V 1 base short and J 4 bases short, with 12 bases between. There are 15 residues in the CDR3. Germline CDR1 and CDR2: SGDLS and YYNGEE. The DNA of the CDR3 is TGTGCCAGCAGCGTATCAGGGGTCTCAGGAAACACCATATATTTT. It is translated as CASSVSGVSGNTIYF.

The CDR3 nucleotides are TGCGCCAGCAGCTTTACAGCGACAGGGGGGCCCGGGGAGCTGTTTTTT. Translated: CASSFTATGGPGELFF. The gene calls are TRBV5-1 and TRBJ2-2; 9 nucleotides agree with TRBD1. After removal of 2 bases from V and 6 bases from J, the junction contained 8 bases not matched to a gene. There are 16 residues in the CDR3. The V gene's germline CDR1 is SGHRS and CDR2 YFSETQ.